Below, 29 T cell receptor beta chains from the same sample are listed, as sequenced in a study of T cell repertoires in cytomegalovirus infection (dated by TCRdb to between 2018 and 2021). The listed sequencing device is Illumina HiSeq 1500. In TCRdb, the public reads were trimmed at Q25 with fastp and aligned with MiXCR, with productive beta chains retained. Each record represents a unique CDR3 protein, reported with the most common genes and DNA among its rows. The sample includes 250,000 or so distinct CDR3 sequences, with 12% observed a single time. The ten most abundant clones make up under 2% of the sample. The sample comprised PBMCs. The source is a human donor in good health (CMV status not recorded). Some clones in this sample may be carry-over from other donors' samples.

The gene calls are TRBV20-1 and TRBJ2-1, with 10 bases lining up with TRBD2. Germline trimming cut 0 bases from V and 8 bases from J; bases unmatched to any gene: 7. CDR3 size: 15 residues. Germline V gives CDR1 DFQATT, CDR2 SNEGSKA (reference sequence). CDR3 sequence: CSAREPLAGRYEQFF. The CDR3 DNA reads TGCAGTGCTAGAGAGCCACTAGCGGGACGGTATGAGCAGTTCTTC.

In this sample, this clonotype turned up many times. The rearrangement uses TRBV7-9 and TRBJ1-1; D uncertain. The CDR3 contains 12 residues. The V gene lost 4 bases and the J gene lost 11 bases, with 14 bases spanning the gap. Looked up from germline, CDR1 is SEHNR and CDR2 is FQNEAQ (reference sequence). In DNA, the CDR3 is TGTGCCAGCAGCTCCGGACGGGCTTCGGCTTTCTTT. Translated, it gives CASSSGRASAFF.

The chain uses TRBV7-2 and TRBJ2-3; 16 nucleotides align to TRBD2. CDR1 and CDR2 from the germline V gene are SGHTA and FQGNSA. The CDR3 length is 19 residues. V dropped 6 bases and J dropped 6; count of bases not matched to a gene: 15. The CDR3 sequence: CASSDRGTSGRARSDTQYF. CDR3 sequence (DNA): TGTGCCAGCAGTGATAGGGGGACTAGCGGGAGGGCTCGGTCGGATACGCAGTATTTT.

This sequence joins TRBV20-1 and TRBJ2-7; D may be TRBD1 (6 bases). This CDR3 comprises 14 residues. V gave up 6 bases and J gave up 0 bases, with 15 bases separating them. CDR1 DFQATT and CDR2 SNEGSKA come from the germline V gene (reference sequence). The DNA of the CDR3 is TGCAGTGCAGCTCCACAGGGTGCCTCCTACGAGCAGTACTTC. Protein product: CSAAPQGASYEQYF.

This clonotype showed up just a few times. V and J are TRBV11-2 and TRBJ1-1, with TRBD1 as a possible D gene (6 bases). Trimming shortened V by 5 bases and J by 7 bases, and 20 bases separated the two germline ends. This CDR3 has 15 amino acids. CDR1 and CDR2 (germline): SGHAT, FQNNGV. The CDR3 region is CASSLVPGTFYEAFF. CDR3 coding DNA: TGTGCCAGCAGCCTTGTACCCGGGACATTTTATGAAGCTTTCTTT.

This clonotype has at least ten counts. The J gene is TRBJ2-5, the V gene TRBV7-2; 7 positions match TRBD2. V shed 4 bases and J 0 bases; nucleotides not matched to a gene: 5. Per the germline V gene, CDR1 is SGHTA and CDR2 is FQGNSA. The CDR3 runs 15 residues. In DNA form, the CDR3 reads TGTGCCAGCAGCTCCCTAGCGGCCCACCAAGAGACCCAGTACTTC. Translated, it gives CASSSLAAHQETQYF.

In this sample, this clonotype turned up many times. The chain employs TRBV2 and TRBJ2-3; 7 bases map to TRBD1. The CDR3 covers 13 residues. V was pared by 9 bases and J by 4 bases, with 7 bases of the junction left unmatched. Germline V lookup: CDR1 SNHLY, CDR2 FYNNEI. Here the CDR3 DNA reads TGTGCCAGACAGGGGAGTCGGGCAGATACGCAGTATTTT. Protein sequence: CARQGSRADTQYF.

V usage is TRBV19 and J usage is TRBJ1-3, with a possible D match to TRBD1 (6 bases). V was clipped by 6 bases and J by 2 bases, with 11 bases between them. Germline lookup yields CDR1 LNHDA and CDR2 SQIVND (reference sequence). The CDR3 is 14 amino acids. Here the CDR3 reads CASRRGTTGNTIYF. The CDR3, as DNA: TGTGCCAGTAGACGCGGGACAACTGGAAACACCATATATTTT.

This chain connects TRBV20-1 to TRBJ2-1, with D possibly matching TRBD2 (6 bases). Germline V gene data show CDR1 as DFQATT and CDR2 as SNEGSKA (reference sequence). V lost 3 bases and J 7 bases, leaving 22 bases between the germline ends. This CDR3 region has 16 residues. CDR3 protein: CSASEPQFRGGNEQFF. CDR3 in DNA: TGCAGTGCTAGTGAACCCCAATTCCGTGGGGGGAATGAGCAGTTCTTC.

This clonotype was detected ten times or more. The rearrangement joins TRBV7-8 to TRBJ2-1, with D perhaps assigned TRBD1 or TRBD2 (5 bases each). The germline V and J ends were trimmed by 7 bases and 8 bases, with 27 bases remaining between them. The CDR3 runs to 17 residues. The germline V gene encodes CDR1 SGHVS and CDR2 FQNEAQ. Here the CDR3 DNA reads TGTGCCAGCATCCTAACCTTCCGGGACCGCCGTTACGATGAGCAGTTCTTC. Its translation is CASILTFRDRRYDEQFF.

This clonotype was detected a few times. The V and J genes are TRBV28 and TRBJ2-7; D is undetermined. CDR1 is MDHEN and CDR2 is SYDVKM in the germline V gene. This CDR3 spans 11 amino acids. The germline V and J ends were trimmed by 7 bases and 0 bases, with 4 bases remaining between them. The CDR3 region has the DNA TGTGCCAGCACCACCTCCTACGAGCAGTACTTC. Protein product: CASTTSYEQYF.

This clonotype was seen a few times. The V call is TRBV29-1, the J call TRBJ2-1, with 14 bases aligning to TRBD2. CDR1 SQVTM and CDR2 ANQGSEA come from the germline V gene. V shed 5 bases and J 7 bases; nucleotides not matched to a gene: 7. CDR3 size: 15 residues. This CDR3 is CSVNGLAGGSNEQFF. Here the CDR3 DNA reads TGCAGCGTTAACGGACTAGCGGGAGGCAGTAATGAGCAGTTCTTC.

This clonotype has at least ten counts. The chain links TRBV6-2 or TRBV6-3 to TRBJ2-7; possibly TRBD1 for D (5 bases). This CDR3 contains 12 residues. Germline assignment: CDR1 MNHEY and CDR2 SVGEGT. Trimming removed 8 bases at V and 2 bases at J, with 10 bases between. The CDR3: CASLTDPYEQYF. In DNA form, the CDR3 reads TGTGCCAGCCTGACAGACCCCTACGAGCAGTACTTC.

This clonotype has a count of ten or more. V is TRBV7-2 and J is TRBJ2-7, with D possibly matching TRBD1 (5 bases). The CDR3 loop spans 14 amino acids. V was trimmed by 5 bases and J by 3 bases, leaving 14 bases between them. Germline V gives CDR1 SGHTA, CDR2 FQGNSA. In DNA form, the CDR3 reads TGTGCCAGCAGCCTGACTCCACAGGACTACGAGCAGTACTTC. This codes for CASSLTPQDYEQYF. Drawing the rest from reference TRBV7-2 and TRBJ2-7, the complete variable domain is GAGVSQSPSNKVTEKGKDVELRCDPISGHTALYWYRQSLGQGLEFLIYFQGNSAPDKSGLPSDRFSAERTGGSVSTLTIQRTQQEDSAVYLCASSLTPQDYEQYFGPGTRLTVT.

Details on this clonotype: This clone may be a read error of a much larger clone one base away. The chain has TRBV7-2 and TRBJ2-2, with 12 bases that match TRBD2. Germline V lookup: CDR1 SGHTA, CDR2 FQGNSA. The CDR3 extends over 16 amino acids. Written as DNA, the CDR3 is TGTGCCAGCAGCCGCGGACTAGCGGGGCCCACCGGGGAGCTGGTTTTT. It encodes CASSRGLAGPTGELVF.

Many counts were recorded for this clonotype. The chain combines TRBV4-3 with TRBJ2-3; D unclear. The V end was cut by 4 bases, the J end by 1 base, with 15 bases between. This CDR3 comprises 16 residues. Germline-derived CDR1 and CDR2 are LGHNA and YSLEER. The CDR3 DNA reads TGCGCCAGCAGCCGTGGACGCGTCGCCGGCACAGATACGCAGTATTTT. Translation: CASSRGRVAGTDTQYF.

As for this clonotype: Since a much larger clone is just one base distant, this may be a read error. This rearrangement joins TRBV7-3 to TRBJ2-1; D possibly corresponds to TRBD2 (6 bases). Looked up from germline, CDR1 is SGHTA and CDR2 is FQGTGA. V gave up 4 bases and J gave up 9 bases, with 19 bases separating them. This CDR3 is 15 amino acids long. Here the CDR3 reads CASSSQGSGHTEQFF. The CDR3 nucleotides read TGTGCCAGCAGCTCCCAGGGTAGCGGCCACACTGAGCAGTTCTTC.

The chain employs TRBV27 and TRBJ2-1, with D possibly TRBD2 on 7 matching bases. The germline CDR1 and CDR2 sequences are MNHEY and SMNVEV (reference sequence). The CDR3 runs to 18 residues. Deletions cut 3 bases from V and 1 base from J, with 19 bases between. CDR3 amino acids: CASSLGEGGEGSYNEQFF. The CDR3 coding sequence is TGTGCCAGCAGTTTGGGGGAAGGGGGGGAAGGGTCCTACAATGAGCAGTTCTTC.

This clonotype was observed at least ten times. The chain joins TRBV19 to TRBJ1-1, with 8 bases aligning to TRBD1. Unmatched junction bases numbered 6, after V lost 5 bases and J lost 1 base. The CDR3 has 15 residues. Germline V gives CDR1 LNHDA, CDR2 SQIVND (reference sequence). The CDR3 DNA is TGTGCCAGTAGTTTGACAGGGGTCCCGAACACTGAAGCTTTCTTT. Its translation is CASSLTGVPNTEAFF.

This clonotype occurred many times. This chain joins TRBV7-2 and TRBJ2-5, with unresolved D. Deletions cut 3 bases from V and 5 bases from J, with 7 bases between. The CDR3 is made up of 12 amino acids. The germline CDR1 and CDR2 sequences are SGHTA and FQGNSA. CDR3 nucleotides: TGTGCCAGCAGCTTGAGGCGGGAGACCCAGTACTTC. Amino acids: CASSLRRETQYF.

This sequence joins TRBV19 and TRBJ2-5; D remains ambiguous. The CDR3 totals 14 residues. Germline V lookup: CDR1 LNHDA, CDR2 SQIVND (reference sequence). Deletions cut 2 bases from V and 2 bases from J, with 9 bases between. The CDR3 sequence is CASSISRNQETQYF. CDR3 sequence (DNA): TGTGCCAGTAGTATATCCCGGAATCAAGAGACCCAGTACTTC.

This clonotype was seen many times. The rearrangement joins TRBV19 to TRBJ2-2; possible D gene TRBD2, 5 bases. The V end was cut by 4 bases, the J end by 1 base, with 16 bases between. Germline CDR1 LNHDA, CDR2 SQIVND (reference sequence). The CDR3 runs to 17 residues. For the CDR3, the DNA is TGTGCCAGTAGTACCCCCCCAGCGGCGGAGAACACCGGGGAGCTGTTTTTT. It yields the protein CASSTPPAAENTGELFF.

This clonotype was recorded many times. The chain joins TRBV7-9 to TRBJ2-7, with D unresolved. Trimming took off 2 bases at V and 0 bases at J, with 8 bases between the two ends. Germline V gene data show CDR1 as SEHNR and CDR2 as FQNEAQ (reference sequence). This CDR3 region has 14 residues. CDR3 DNA sequence: TGTGCCAGCAGCTTAAGTGCGAGCTCCTACGAGCAGTACTTC. Its translation is CASSLSASSYEQYF.

The CDR3 here is CASSSATTDEKLFF. The CDR3 DNA sequence: TGTGCCAGTAGCTCGGCCACCACGGACGAAAAACTGTTTTTT. This rearrangement joins TRBV19 to TRBJ1-4; no firm D call. The CDR3 loop spans 14 amino acids. Trimming stripped 6 bases from V and 8 bases from J, with 16 bases between. Per the germline V gene, CDR1 is LNHDA and CDR2 is SQIVND (reference sequence).

This clonotype was counted between two and nine times. V and J are TRBV29-1 and TRBJ2-3; 14 positions agree with TRBD2. CDR1 is SQVTM and CDR2 is ANQGSEA in the germline V gene. V lost 6 bases and J lost 7; bases outside the gene matches: 6. The CDR3 has 14 residues. The CDR3 region is CSVSTSGGANTQYF. In DNA, the CDR3 is TGCAGCGTCTCGACTAGCGGGGGGGCGAATACGCAGTATTTT.

This chain links TRBV29-1 with TRBJ1-2, with D uncertain. The germline gives CDR1 SQVTM, CDR2 ANQGSEA. The CDR3 consists of 13 residues. V lost 3 bases and J 1 base, leaving 9 bases between the germline ends. CDR3 region: CSVDGELNYGYTF. The DNA of the CDR3 is TGCAGCGTTGATGGGGAACTTAACTATGGCTACACCTTC. Complete variable domain (other parts from reference TRBV29-1 and TRBJ1-2): SAVISQKPSRDICQRGTSLTIQCQVDSQVTMMFWYRQQPGQSLTLIATANQGSEATYESGFVIDKFPISRPNLTFSTLTVSNMSPEDSSIYLCSVDGELNYGYTFGSGTRLTVV.

Of note for this clonotype: Germline and junction disagree at one end, which may indicate a read error. This chain connects TRBV20-1 to TRBJ1-2; the D gene is possibly TRBD1 (6 bases). CDR3 length: 14 residues. CDR1 is DFQATT, CDR2 SNEGSKA, per germline (reference sequence). The DNA of the CDR3 is TGCAGTGCTATCCCAACAGGGATTTACTATTGCTACACCTTC. Translation gives CSAIPTGIYYCYTF.

This clonotype has ten or more counts. The V gene is TRBV7-2, the J gene TRBJ1-5, with a possible D match to TRBD1 (5 bases). Germline values: CDR1 SGHTA, CDR2 FQGNSA. The CDR3 spans 15 residues. The V gene lost 4 bases and the J gene lost 5 bases, with 15 bases spanning the gap. The CDR3: CASSWGGGTDQPQHF. In nucleotides, the CDR3 is TGTGCCAGCAGCTGGGGGGGGGGAACGGATCAGCCCCAGCATTTT.

The chain couples TRBV20-1 to TRBJ2-7, with 13 bases that match TRBD2. Germline trimming cut 5 bases from V and 2 bases from J; bases unmatched to any gene: 6. The CDR3 totals 15 residues. Germline V gene data show CDR1 as DFQATT and CDR2 as SNEGSKA (reference sequence). CDR3 in amino acids: CSASQTSGGTYEQYF. The CDR3 DNA follows: TGCAGTGCTTCCCAGACTAGCGGGGGGACCTACGAGCAGTACTTC.